Each of the 17 T cell receptor beta chains below was sequenced from the same sample in a study of radiation and T cells in renal cell carcinoma. Libraries were prepared by immunoSEQ multiplex PCR; TCRdb keeps only in-frame clonotypes and omits some of them. The table includes around 20,000 clones, around 49% detected once. Treatment in this sample: 15 Gy SBRT to primary tumor, nephrectomy 4 weeks later. The specimen comprised tumor tissue, sampled from a patient whose treatment included radiotherapy and nephrectomy. Receptor source: a woman in her 50s with renal cell carcinoma.

At least ten counts were recorded for this clone. The chain uses TRBV7-9 and TRBJ1-2; D gene ambiguous. The CDR3 covers 11 residues. V was clipped by 4 bases and J by 8 bases, with 8 bases between them. Per germline, CDR1 SEHNR and CDR2 FQNEAQ (reference sequence). The CDR3 DNA is TGTGCCAGCAGCTCGGATCCGGGCTACACCTTC. This codes for CASSSDPGYTF.

J is TRBJ1-5 and V is TRBV5-6; D remains unclear. This CDR3 is built from 14 residues. The V and J ends lost 1 base and 1 base respectively, with 6 bases between them. The germline V gene encodes CDR1 SGHDT and CDR2 YYEEEE. The CDR3: CASSLFLSNQPQHF. The CDR3 nucleotides read TGTGCCAGCAGCTTGTTCCTGAGCAATCAGCCCCAGCATTTT.

This clone was counted between two and nine times. This sequence joins TRBV10-3 and TRBJ1-6, with unresolved D. From germline, CDR1 is ENHRY and CDR2 SYGVKD. This CDR3 is built from 14 residues. The V end lost 2 bases, the J end lost 6 bases, and 8 bases lay between the germline ends. This CDR3 is CAISEGLLNSPLHF. The DNA of the CDR3 is TGTGCCATCAGTGAGGGACTGCTTAATTCACCCCTCCACTTT.

The chain is built from TRBV10-3 and TRBJ2-7; D remains unclear. CDR1 ENHRY and CDR2 SYGVKD come from the germline V gene. V was trimmed by 0 bases and J by 5 bases, leaving 17 bases between them. The CDR3 spans 16 residues. The CDR3 loop is CAISESRTAASNEQYF. CDR3 coding DNA: TGTGCCATCAGTGAGTCCCGGACGGCGGCAAGCAACGAGCAGTACTTC.

The V and J genes are TRBV7-8 and TRBJ2-1, with D possibly matching TRBD2 (6 bases). The germline CDR1 and CDR2 sequences are SGHVS and FQNEAQ. This CDR3 comprises 16 residues. V was trimmed by 7 bases and J by 3 bases, leaving 19 bases between them. CDR3 sequence (DNA): TGTGCCAGCAAAAAAGCGGGTGGCGGTGTCTACAATGAGCAGTTCTTC. Protein product: CASKKAGGGVYNEQFF.

The rearrangement links TRBV5-1 to TRBJ1-2; 8 bases fit TRBD1. Unmatched junction bases numbered 8, after V lost 2 bases and J lost 5 bases. There are 15 residues in the CDR3. Germline-derived CDR1 and CDR2 are SGHRS and YFSETQ. Here the CDR3 reads CASSLSGRGQYGYTF. The CDR3 nucleotides are TGCGCCAGCAGCTTATCCGGCAGGGGGCAATATGGCTACACCTTC.

The chain carries TRBV7-9 and TRBJ2-7; 7 bases are shared with TRBD1. Trimming cost V 1 base and J 6 bases; bases outside gene matches: 12. This CDR3 contains 16 residues. From germline, CDR1 is SEHNR and CDR2 FQNEAQ (reference sequence). The DNA of the CDR3 is TGTGCCAGCAGCTTAGATAGGGACAGCTTCAGGATCGAGCAGTACTTC. It is translated as CASSLDRDSFRIEQYF.

This chain joins TRBV19 and TRBJ1-1; 7 nucleotides match TRBD1. CDR1 and CDR2 from the germline V gene are LNHDA and SQIVND (reference sequence). The V segment lost 4 bases and the J segment 5 bases; nucleotides outside the gene matches: 13. There are 16 residues in the CDR3. CDR3 bases: TGTGCCAGTAGTAACCACCGGAACAGGGGAAGAACTGAAGCTTTCTTT. Translating gives CASSNHRNRGRTEAFF.

The chain links TRBV29-1 to TRBJ2-2; D uncertain. This CDR3 region has 14 residues. Germline CDR1 reads SQVTM; CDR2 reads ANQGSEA. Between the trimmed V and J ends, which lost 4 bases and 0 bases, there was a span of 9 bases. The CDR3 region has the DNA TGCAGCGTTGCAACCGCCTCGAACACCGGGGAGCTGTTTTTT. It encodes CSVATASNTGELFF.

This clone was detected a few times. J is TRBJ1-5 and V is TRBV2, with D hard to call. The CDR3 consists of 15 residues. Trimming took off 2 bases at V and 1 base at J, with 9 bases between the two ends. Germline loops: CDR1 SNHLY, CDR2 FYNNEI. CDR3 sequence reads: CASSEQRPSNQPQHF. CDR3 in DNA: TGTGCCAGCAGTGAACAAAGACCAAGCAATCAGCCCCAGCATTTT.

The J gene is TRBJ2-2, the V gene TRBV5-5, with D unclear. The germline V gene has CDR1 SGHKS and CDR2 YYEKEE (reference sequence). V was cut by 1 base and J by 0 bases, with 10 bases left in between. The CDR3 length is 16 residues. CDR3 region: CASSLIPPTNTGELFF. Written as DNA, the CDR3 is TGTGCCAGCAGCTTGATTCCGCCTACGAACACCGGGGAGCTGTTTTTT.

This clone is a singleton in its sample. V and J are TRBV5-4 and TRBJ1-4; D is ambiguous. Germline lookup yields CDR1 SGHNT and CDR2 YYREEE (reference sequence). V lost 0 bases, J lost 8 bases, and 11 bases lay in between. CDR3 length equals 14 residues. The CDR3 DNA is TGTGCCAGCAGCTTGGAAGGGAACGACGAAAAACTGTTTTTT. Encoded protein: CASSLEGNDEKLFF.

The chain is built from TRBV9 and TRBJ2-5; D possibly corresponds to TRBD1 (5 bases). CDR3 length: 15 residues. Trimming stripped 4 bases from V and 1 base from J, with 14 bases between. Germline loops: CDR1 SGDLS, CDR2 YYNGEE. This chain's CDR3 is CASSTQVGPQETQYF. In DNA form, the CDR3 reads TGTGCCAGCAGCACCCAAGTGGGGCCCCAAGAGACCCAGTACTTC.

This clone was detected a few times. V gene TRBV5-6 combines with J gene TRBJ1-1; the D is unclear. Germline V gene lookup returns CDR1 SGHDT and CDR2 YYEEEE. The CDR3 is 12 residues long. Trimming stripped 2 bases from V and 3 bases from J, with 5 bases between. The CDR3 here is CASSFTDTEAFF. The CDR3 nucleotides are TGTGCCAGCAGCTTCACGGACACTGAAGCTTTCTTT. Together with reference TRBV5-6 and TRBJ1-1, the CDR3 gives the full variable domain: DAGVTQSPTHLIKTRGQQVTLRCSPKSGHDTVSWYQQALGQGPQFIFQYYEEEERQRGNFPDRFSGHQFPNYSSELNVNALLLGDSALYLCASSFTDTEAFFGQGTRLTVV.

This clone was counted between two and nine times. The chain combines TRBV5-4 with TRBJ1-2; D gene unclear. Per germline, CDR1 SGHNT and CDR2 YYREEE (reference sequence). V gave up 4 bases and J gave up 1 base, with 20 bases separating them. CDR3 length equals 17 residues. CDR3 DNA sequence: TGTGCCAGCAGCCCGGGAGGGTCCCAGACGGGTAACTATGGCTACACCTTC. Its translation is CASSPGGSQTGNYGYTF.

This clone showed up just a few times. The genes are TRBV4-1 and TRBJ2-7; D is uncertain. CDR3 length equals 13 residues. The V gene's germline CDR1 is MGHRA and CDR2 YSYEKL. V gave up 1 base and J gave up 2 bases, with 6 bases separating them. In DNA, the CDR3 is TGCGCCAGCAGCCAAGCCACCACCTACGAGCAGTACTTC. This sequence encodes CASSQATTYEQYF.

As DNA, the CDR3 is TGTGCCAGCAGGGCGCATGTGGGACCCGGCTACACCTTC. Protein product: CASRAHVGPGYTF. This chain joins TRBV9 and TRBJ1-2, with a weak D call TRBD1 (5 bases). Per germline, CDR1 SGDLS and CDR2 YYNGEE. The CDR3 loop spans 13 amino acids. V was clipped by 5 bases and J by 8 bases, with 16 bases between them.